The T cell receptor beta chain described here comes from a study of T-cell memory formation after mild COVID-19. General study findings and limits: The second-wave clones peaking on day 37 were not confirmed as SARS-CoV-2-specific.

The V and J ends lost 2 bases and 8 bases respectively, with 18 bases between them. Germline loops: CDR1 MGHRA, CDR2 YSYEKL. There are 15 residues in the CDR3. TCRdb reanalysed the 5' RACE reads using MiXCR and keeps one entry per CDR3 protein. In the table there are more than 300,000 distinct CDR3 sequences, about 13% of which are singletons. This clonotype was seen more than once but under ten times. The antigen remains unidentified. Material for sequencing was PBMCs or a T cell subset sorted from them (not recorded which). The sequence was obtained from a young man who had mild COVID-19 (a few samples of this study predate the infection). Cell type and time point are not known. The rearrangement joins TRBV4-1 to TRBJ1-1, with unresolved D. The CDR3 DNA follows: TGCGCCAGCAGCCAAATTCCCAACAGTGGCAGAGAAGCTTTCTTT. Translation gives CASSQIPNSGREAFF.